The 21 T cell receptor beta chains presented below share a single source sample, sequenced in a study of metastatic and nonmetastatic thyroid tumors. Ahead of thyroid surgery, no patient had received treatment of any kind. Using MiXCR, TCRdb reanalyzed the PCR reads. The data contain over 20,000 clones, about 10% of them seen just once; the ten biggest clones take up approximately 8%. The sample taken for sequencing was blood. Receptor source: a female donor with papillary thyroid cancer or a benign thyroid nodule (not recorded which). Some clones in this sample may be carry-over from other donors' samples.

This clone has at least ten counts. CDR3 region: CASDLGGGEVNEQFF. DNA for the CDR3: TGTGCCAGCGACCTTGGGGGGGGAGAAGTTAATGAGCAGTTCTTC. This sequence joins TRBV3-1 and TRBJ2-1; 7 positions agree with TRBD2. The V gene's germline CDR1 is LGHDT and CDR2 YNNKEL (reference sequence). With V trimmed by 8 bases and J by 7 bases, 14 bases remained unmatched. The CDR3 runs 15 residues.

This clone was found many times. The chain couples TRBV20-1 to TRBJ2-7, with 8 nucleotides matching TRBD2. This CDR3 is built from 15 residues. The V and J ends lost 2 bases and 4 bases, in that order; junction bases with no gene match: 10. Germline V gene lookup returns CDR1 DFQATT and CDR2 SNEGSKA (reference sequence). CDR3 nucleotide sequence: TGCAGTGCTAGATTACCCGGGACTAGTTCGTACGAGCAGTACTTC. It codes for CSARLPGTSSYEQYF.

This clone showed up just once. An end of the junction differs from the germline gene, which may be a read error. This chain connects TRBV5-1 to TRBJ2-7, with 7 bases identical to TRBD2. The CDR3 runs 15 residues. Germline loops: CDR1 SGHRS, CDR2 YFSETQ. In nucleotides, the CDR3 is TGCTCCAGCAGCTTGGATGGGCCGCGGGGGAACGAGCAGTACTTC. This sequence encodes CSSSLDGPRGNEQYF.

This clone occurred many times. V is TRBV6-6 and J is TRBJ2-7; TRBD2 aligns across 13 bases. In germline, CDR1 is MNHNY, CDR2 SVGAGI (reference sequence). V shed 0 bases and J 0 bases; nucleotides not matched to a gene: 11. This CDR3 contains 20 residues. CDR3: CASSYSRTSGRGSNSYEQYF. CDR3 sequence (DNA): TGTGCCAGCAGTTACTCCCGGACTAGCGGGAGAGGATCTAACTCCTACGAGCAGTACTTC.

This clone was seen at least ten times. The chain is built from TRBV4-3 and TRBJ2-1; no reliable D call. V was pared by 0 bases and J by 9 bases, with 9 bases between. Germline CDR1 reads LGHNA; CDR2 reads YSLEER. The CDR3 runs to 13 residues. The chain's CDR3 is CASSQDTGFEQFF. The CDR3 DNA reads as TGCGCCAGCAGCCAAGATACGGGTTTTGAGCAGTTCTTC.

V usage is TRBV6-1 and J usage is TRBJ2-7; unclear D gene. V gave up 10 bases and J gave up 2 bases, with 15 bases separating them. The CDR3 is 13 amino acids. In germline, CDR1 is MNHNS, CDR2 SASEGT. CDR3 in DNA: TGTGCCACCTTATTCTGGGATCCCTACGAGCAGTACTTC. Translation: CATLFWDPYEQYF.

The chain couples TRBV5-1 to TRBJ2-1; possibly TRBD1 or TRBD2 for D (5 bases each). CDR3 length equals 16 residues. Germline V CDR1 and CDR2: SGHRS, YFSETQ. The V gene lost 0 bases and the J gene lost 7 bases, with 17 bases spanning the gap. Here the CDR3 DNA reads TGCGCCAGCAGCTTGGCCCCCGACCGGGGCCGAAATGAGCAGTTCTTC. Protein: CASSLAPDRGRNEQFF.

The chain recombines TRBV29-1 with TRBJ1-1; no definite D call. CDR1 and CDR2 (germline): SQVTM, ANQGSEA. V lost 2 bases to trimming and J lost 2 bases, with 15 bases between them. This CDR3 spans 15 amino acids. This CDR3 reads CSVEPEGGRNTEAFF. The CDR3 DNA sequence: TGCAGCGTTGAACCCGAGGGAGGGCGAAACACTGAAGCTTTCTTT.

The sample holds many counts of this clone. The genes are TRBV11-1 and TRBJ1-2; no firm D call. Germline assignment: CDR1 SGHAT and CDR2 FQDESV (reference sequence). V was cut by 5 bases and J by 1 base, with 20 bases left in between. This CDR3 has 17 amino acids. The DNA of the CDR3 is TGTGCCAGCAGCGCCACCCTCTATTCCGTCGGTAACTATGGCTACACCTTC. Translated: CASSATLYSVGNYGYTF.

Ten or more counts support this clone. The V gene is TRBV6-5, the J gene TRBJ1-5; maybe TRBD1 (6 bases). CDR1 and CDR2 from the germline V gene are MNHEY and SVGAGI. The CDR3 length is 15 residues. V shed 0 bases and J shed 6 bases, with 12 bases lying between them. The CDR3: CASSYSRGGGQPQHF. As DNA, the CDR3 is TGTGCCAGCAGTTACTCCAGAGGAGGGGGTCAGCCCCAGCATTTT.

Many counts were recorded for this clone. Other DNA sequences from this sample encode an identical CDR3 as well. V usage is TRBV20-1 and J usage is TRBJ2-3; D gene uncertain. The V and J ends lost 1 base and 4 bases respectively, with 9 bases between them. The CDR3 runs 13 residues. Germline V gene data show CDR1 as DFQATT and CDR2 as SNEGSKA (reference sequence). In nucleotides, the CDR3 is TGCAGTGCTAGAGTCTCCGGATCAGATACGCAGTATTTT. This gives the protein CSARVSGSDTQYF.

This clone has a count of ten or more. CDR3 coding DNA: TGCGCCAGCAGCCAAGGAGCGACAGGGCAGATCGGGGAGCTGTTTTTT. Translated: CASSQGATGQIGELFF. This rearrangement joins TRBV4-3 to TRBJ2-2; TRBD1 matches at 7 bases. In germline, CDR1 is LGHNA, CDR2 YSLEER. Trimming took 1 base from V and 7 from J; bases not matched to a gene: 9. The CDR3 totals 16 residues.

About this clone: This likely comes from a read error, as the CDR3 has no conserved phenylalanine or tryptophan at its end. The chain employs TRBV6-1 and TRBJ2-1; maybe TRBD1 (6 bases). The CDR3 loop spans 13 amino acids. The V gene lost 8 bases and the J gene lost 2 bases, with 10 bases spanning the gap. Germline CDR1 and CDR2: MNHNS and SASEGT. In nucleotides, the CDR3 is TGTGCCAGCGGGGGACATACCTACAATGAGCAGTTCCTC. Translated, it gives CASGGHTYNEQFL.

This clone was counted at least ten times. The chain has TRBV7-3 and TRBJ1-1; no firm D call. Germline V gene data show CDR1 as SGHTA and CDR2 as FQGTGA. The length of the CDR3 is 13 residues. Trimming pared 1 base from V and 2 bases from J, leaving 5 bases between. CDR3 coding DNA: TGTGCCAGCAGCTTAAGGATAAACACTGAAGCTTTCTTT. Residues: CASSLRINTEAFF.

This clone came up many times. The rearrangement joins TRBV25-1 to TRBJ2-1; 9 bases agree with TRBD2. This CDR3 region has 15 residues. V gave up 6 bases and J gave up 0 bases; unmatched junction bases: 3. Germline CDR1 and CDR2: MGHDK and SYGVNS. CDR3 coding DNA: TGTGCCAGCAGCCGGACTAGCGACTCCTACAATGAGCAGTTCTTC. Residues: CASSRTSDSYNEQFF.

As for this clone: A single base separates this from a much larger clone, so it may be a read error. The chain uses TRBV20-1 and TRBJ1-4, with no clear D. The CDR3 length is 11 residues. Germline V gene lookup returns CDR1 DFQATT and CDR2 SNEGSKA (reference sequence). The CDR3 sequence: CSAPSDEKPFF. The CDR3 DNA reads as TGCAGTGCTCCCTCCGATGAAAAACCGTTTTTT.

This clone has just a few counts. This chain links TRBV3-1 with TRBJ2-3, with 13 positions matching TRBD2. V shed 4 bases and J 13 bases; nucleotides not matched to a gene: 5. There are 13 residues in the CDR3. Germline-derived CDR1 and CDR2 are LGHDT and YNNKEL (reference sequence). CDR3 sequence (DNA): TGTGCCAGCAGCCCACTAGGACTAGCGGGAGAGTATTTT. It encodes CASSPLGLAGEYF.

This clone was recorded at least ten times. This chain links TRBV20-1 with TRBJ2-4; no reliable D call. This CDR3 contains 10 residues. V lost 6 bases and J lost 8, with 8 bases in between. Germline lookup yields CDR1 DFQATT and CDR2 SNEGSKA (reference sequence). Written as DNA, the CDR3 is TGCAGTGCGAGATGGGACATTCAGTACTTC. Translated: CSARWDIQYF.

CDR3 DNA sequence: TGCGCCAGCAGCTTGGCGGGACCGAGCACAGATACGCAGTATTTT. Protein sequence: CASSLAGPSTDTQYF. This chain links TRBV5-1 with TRBJ2-3, with D possibly being TRBD1 or TRBD2 (5 bases each). This CDR3 comprises 15 residues. The V end lost 0 bases, the J end lost 0 bases, and 8 bases lay between the germline ends. In germline, CDR1 is SGHRS, CDR2 YFSETQ.

This clone was detected many times. J is TRBJ1-4 and V is TRBV7-2, with D perhaps TRBD1 (5 bases). V shed 4 bases and J shed 0 bases, with 15 bases lying between them. The germline gives CDR1 SGHTA, CDR2 FQGNSA. CDR3 length: 17 residues. For the CDR3, the DNA is TGTGCCAGCAGCTCCACCGGGACTGTTGCAACTAATGAAAAACTGTTTTTT. Translated: CASSSTGTVATNEKLFF.

This clone was picked up many times. V and J are TRBV12-3 or TRBV12-4 and TRBJ2-1; 10 nucleotides agree with TRBD2. CDR3 length: 16 residues. Trimming removed 2 bases from V and 2 bases from J; junction bases left unmatched: 3. The CDR3 loop reads CASSLRTSGTYNEQFF. CDR3 nucleotides: TGTGCCAGCAGTTTACGGACTAGCGGTACCTACAATGAGCAGTTCTTC.